Below, 20 T cell receptor beta chains from the same sample are listed, as sequenced in a study of blood T cell repertoires in COVID-19. The method was immunoSEQ multiplex PCR; TCRdb's version includes in-frame clones alone and lacks a portion of them. The sample has hundreds of thousands of clones, 89% seen once. Sequenced material: peripheral blood. These TCRs come from a man in his 60s who had recovered from COVID-19.

The chain combines TRBV27 with TRBJ1-2, with a weak D call TRBD1 (5 bases). The CDR3 totals 14 residues. V was shortened by 3 bases and J by 4 bases, with 12 bases between the two germline ends. The germline V gene has CDR1 MNHEY and CDR2 SMNVEV (reference sequence). As DNA, the CDR3 is TGTGCCAGCAGTTTGCAGGGCCAAGGCTATGGCTACACCTTC. Amino acid sequence: CASSLQGQGYGYTF.

For the CDR3, the DNA is TGCGCCAGCAGCCATCCAGGGACTAGCGGGAAATCCGAGCAGTACTTC. Translating it yields CASSHPGTSGKSEQYF. J is TRBJ2-7 and V is TRBV4-1, with 13 positions matching TRBD2. Germline CDR1 reads MGHRA; CDR2 reads YSYEKL. This CDR3 region has 16 residues. After removal of 3 bases from V and 6 bases from J, the junction contained 8 bases not matched to a gene.

This chain uses TRBV19 with TRBJ2-1, with TRBD2 identical over 8 bases. CDR1 is LNHDA, CDR2 SQIVND, per germline (reference sequence). This CDR3 comprises 16 residues. Trimming cost V 4 bases and J 7 bases; bases outside gene matches: 12. CDR3 nucleotide sequence: TGTGCCAGTAGTACCAGCGGGAGTGCGTCAAAGAATGAGCAGTTCTTC. It specifies CASSTSGSASKNEQFF.

The chain uses TRBV5-5 and TRBJ2-5; 10 bases are a match to TRBD1. The J segment lost 4 bases and the V segment lost 4 bases, leaving 1 base of the junction unmatched. The germline CDR1 and CDR2 sequences are SGHKS and YYEKEE (reference sequence). The CDR3 covers 13 residues. CDR3 nucleotide sequence: TGTGCCAGCAGCGGGACAGGGGTAGAGACCCAGTACTTC. It encodes CASSGTGVETQYF.

V usage is TRBV24-1 and J usage is TRBJ2-3; the D gene is possibly TRBD1 (5 bases). The CDR3 totals 14 residues. The germline V gene has CDR1 KGHDR and CDR2 SFDVKD. V lost 3 bases to trimming and J lost 8 bases, with 14 bases between them. The CDR3: CATSDPGPPATQYF. In DNA form, the CDR3 reads TGTGCCACCAGTGATCCAGGGCCCCCGGCTACGCAGTATTTT.

In DNA form, the CDR3 reads TGTGCCAGCCTGACCTTACCCGGGACTAGTGGGGGCCTCTCCTACAATGAGCAGTTCTTC. It is translated as CASLTLPGTSGGLSYNEQFF. The V call is TRBV2, the J call TRBJ2-1; 8 positions match TRBD2. The CDR3 spans 20 residues. V shed 8 bases and J 0 bases; nucleotides not matched to a gene: 21. Germline CDR1 is SNHLY and CDR2 is FYNNEI. Together with reference TRBV2 and TRBJ2-1, the CDR3 gives the full variable domain: EPEVTQTPSHQVTQMGQEVILRCVPISNHLYFYWYRQILGQKVEFLVSFYNNEISEKSEIFDDQFSVERPDGSNFTLKIRSTKLEDSAMYFCASLTLPGTSGGLSYNEQFFGPGTRLTVL.

The count of this clone is one. The chain is built from TRBV19 and TRBJ1-6, with 8 positions matching TRBD1. Germline V lookup: CDR1 LNHDA, CDR2 SQIVND (reference sequence). The CDR3 length is 14 residues. The J segment lost 10 bases and the V segment lost 1 base, leaving 3 bases of the junction unmatched. CDR3 loop: CASSIAGGRSPLHF. CDR3 in DNA: TGTGCCAGTAGTATAGCAGGGGGCAGGTCACCCCTCCACTTT. Supplemented by reference TRBV19 and TRBJ1-6, the full variable domain reads DGGITQSPKYLFRKEGQNVTLSCEQNLNHDAMYWYRQDPGQGLRLIYYSQIVNDFQKGDIAEGYSVSREKKESFPLTVTSAQKNPTAFYLCASSIAGGRSPLHFGNGTRLTVT.

V is TRBV12-5 and J is TRBJ2-7; TRBD1 matches 7 bases. Trimming at V came to 3 bases and at J to 3 bases, leaving 23 bases not matched to a gene. Germline V gene sequence: CDR1 LGHNT, CDR2 FRNRAP. CDR3 length: 20 amino acids. CDR3 DNA sequence: TGTGCTAGTGGTTTCGTTTACTCGTCTGGAACAGGGGTAAAGGGCTACGAGCAGTACTTC. Translating it yields CASGFVYSSGTGVKGYEQYF. Full variable domain (outside the CDR3, taken from reference TRBV12-5 and TRBJ2-7): DARVTQTPRHKVTEMGQEVTMRCQPILGHNTVFWYRQTMMQGLELLAYFRNRAPLDDSGMPKDRFSAEMPDATLATLKIQPSEPRDSAVYFCASGFVYSSGTGVKGYEQYFGPGTRLTVT.

CDR3 protein: CASSSRTSGVGEQYF. In DNA form, the CDR3 reads TGTGCCAGCAGCTCCAGGACTAGCGGGGTTGGAGAGCAGTACTTC. The chain has TRBV13 and TRBJ2-7, with 12 bases identical to TRBD2. Germline V lookup: CDR1 PRHDT, CDR2 FYEKMQ (reference sequence). The CDR3 length is 15 residues. Trimming removed 4 bases from V and 7 bases from J; junction bases left unmatched: 8.

The chain links TRBV2 to TRBJ1-6; D call uncertain. The CDR3 runs to 16 residues. In germline, CDR1 is SNHLY, CDR2 FYNNEI. Between the trimmed V and J ends, which lost 8 bases and 0 bases, there was a span of 14 bases. The CDR3 DNA sequence: TGTGCCAGCCGGGAGAGGGCGAGCTCCTATAATTCACCCCTCCACTTT. This codes for CASRERASSYNSPLHF.

This clone was seen only once. The rearrangement links TRBV6-4 to TRBJ1-5, with TRBD1 matching over 7 bases. V gave up 7 bases and J gave up 9 bases; unmatched junction bases: 9. Germline V gene data show CDR1 as MRHNA and CDR2 as SNTAGT. This CDR3 region has 13 residues. For the CDR3, the DNA is TGTGCCAGCACGGGACAGTCGAACCGGCCCCAGCATTTT. Translated: CASTGQSNRPQHF.

The chain combines TRBV19 with TRBJ2-5; 7 bases are a match to TRBD2. V lost 1 base to trimming and J lost 4 bases; unmatched junction nucleotides: 9. CDR1 and CDR2 (germline): LNHDA, SQIVND (reference sequence). The CDR3 consists of 16 residues. CDR3 loop: CASSIGLAPHGETQYF. The CDR3 bases are TGTGCCAGTAGTATAGGACTAGCACCTCACGGAGAGACCCAGTACTTC.

DNA for the CDR3: TGTGCCAGCAGCCCGGTCAGCGGGAGCTCCTACAATGAGCAGTTCTTC. It specifies CASSPVSGSSYNEQFF. V gene TRBV7-9 combines with J gene TRBJ2-1, with 8 bases fitting TRBD2. After removal of 5 bases from V and 0 bases from J, the junction contained 6 bases not matched to a gene. Germline V gives CDR1 SEHNR, CDR2 FQNEAQ (reference sequence). The CDR3 totals 16 residues.

This rearrangement joins TRBV4-1 to TRBJ1-2; 9 bases map to TRBD1. This CDR3 has 17 residues. V was clipped by 2 bases and J by 0 bases; unmatched bases: 7. Germline loops: CDR1 MGHRA, CDR2 YSYEKL. The CDR3 protein is CASSQRGQGRTNYGYTF. The CDR3 bases are TGCGCCAGCAGCCAACGTGGACAGGGGCGAACTAACTATGGCTACACCTTC.

The rearrangement links TRBV5-1 to TRBJ1-1; TRBD1 might be the D (6 bases). CDR3 length equals 15 residues. V dropped 2 bases and J dropped 8 bases, with 19 bases sitting between them. Germline-derived CDR1 and CDR2 are SGHRS and YFSETQ. The DNA of the CDR3 is TGCGCCAGCAGCTTTTTGGATTCACAGGGATACGAAGCTTTCTTT. Amino acids: CASSFLDSQGYEAFF. The variable domain in full, with the rest retrieved from reference TRBV5-1 and TRBJ1-1, is KAGVTQTPRYLIKTRGQQVTLSCSPISGHRSVSWYQQTPGQGLQFLFEYFSETQRNKGNFPGRFSGRQFSNSRSEMNVSTLELGDSALYLCASSFLDSQGYEAFFGQGTRLTVV.

This clone was counted once. The genes are TRBV6-5 and TRBJ1-5; D gene uncertain. Deletions cut 6 bases from V and 2 bases from J, with 5 bases between. The germline CDR1 and CDR2 sequences are MNHEY and SVGAGI. The CDR3 has 12 amino acids. The CDR3 protein is CASREGNQPQHF. CDR3 DNA sequence: TGTGCCAGCAGGGAGGGCAATCAGCCCCAGCATTTT.

The genes are TRBV5-4 and TRBJ2-5; D gene unclear. Trimming left V 0 bases short and J 5 bases short, with 11 bases between. CDR1 SGHNT and CDR2 YYREEE come from the germline V gene (reference sequence). This CDR3 has 14 amino acids. The CDR3 protein is CASSLDANGETQYF. CDR3 DNA: TGTGCCAGCAGCTTGGATGCAAACGGGGAGACCCAGTACTTC.

This clone occurred a few times. The rearrangement links TRBV29-1 to TRBJ1-1; 8 positions agree with TRBD1. In germline, CDR1 is SQVTM, CDR2 ANQGSEA. The CDR3 has 15 amino acids. Germline trimming cut 7 bases from V and 1 base from J; bases unmatched to any gene: 11. As DNA, the CDR3 is TGCAGCGCTGGGGTTTCCGGGACAGGGAACACTGAAGCTTTCTTT. This sequence encodes CSAGVSGTGNTEAFF.

This chain links TRBV5-1 with TRBJ2-5; D unclear. Trimming left V 4 bases short and J 3 bases short, with 16 bases between. Germline values: CDR1 SGHRS, CDR2 YFSETQ. This CDR3 contains 15 residues. The CDR3: CASSIALQLKETQYF. The CDR3 nucleotides are TGCGCCAGCAGCATCGCCCTACAGCTCAAAGAGACCCAGTACTTC.

This sequence joins TRBV6-1 and TRBJ2-2, with D possibly TRBD1 on 6 matching bases. The V gene lost 6 bases and the J gene lost 1 base, with 12 bases spanning the gap. There are 15 residues in the CDR3. The germline CDR1 and CDR2 sequences are MNHNS and SASEGT. In DNA, the CDR3 is TGTGCCAGCAGGATAGGACAGATGAACACCGGGGAGCTGTTTTTT. Protein product: CASRIGQMNTGELFF.